A few counts support the clone carrying this TCR delta chain. TCRdb reapplied CATT to the RT-PCR reads. Of around 2,500 delta-chain clones in the sample, around 40% are singletons; the top ten hold around a sixth. This record belongs to a study of gamma-delta T cells after stem cell transplantation. CDR3 size: 16 residues. V shed 3 bases and J 8 bases; nucleotides not matched to a gene: 13. The V gene's germline CDR1 is GEAIGNYY and CDR2 EKD. The clonotype comes from a human donor. It is not recorded whose cells these are; they may come from a transplant donor. Source material: gamma-delta T cells. This rearrangement joins TRDV2 to TRDJ1; 11 bases map to TRDD3. Written as DNA, the CDR3 is TGTGCCTGTGACCCTCTGGATGGTGGGGGATACGAGAAACTCATCTTT. The encoded protein is CACDPLDGGGYEKLIF.